This is a list of T cell receptor beta chains from one sample in a study of blood T cell repertoires in COVID-19. Profiling relied on immunoSEQ multiplex PCR, and the TCRdb table lists in-frame clones only, not all of them. Of hundreds of thousands of clones listed, roughly 84% are singletons. Sequencing used PBMCs or T cells enriched from blood (not recorded which). The receptors shown here come from a woman between 18 and 30 years old who had been exposed to COVID-19. Both conserved end residues are part of each CDR3. A D gene is named only where the DNA matches it firmly. Rows may omit the clone size; those that give it use once, few, many or a size class.

D gene	V gene	clone size	CDR3 length	J gene	CDR3 DNA	CDR3 protein
TRBD2	TRBV5-1	NA	16	TRBJ2-1	TGCGCCAGCAGCCAAGGACTAGCGGGAGGTGCGAATGAGCAGTTCTTC	CASSQGLAGGANEQFF
NA	TRBV6-5	NA	15	TRBJ1-4	TGTGCCAGCAGTTTCGACAGGTCGGGGGGTGAAAAACTGTTTTTT	CASSFDRSGGEKLFF
NA	TRBV5-8	NA	13	TRBJ1-5	TGTGCCAGCAGCTTGGAACTGGTATGGCCCCAGCATTTT	CASSLELVWPQHF
TRBD2	TRBV7-2	NA	17	TRBJ2-5	TGTGCCAGCAGCGTGGGACTAGCGGGGACCACAGGAGAGACCCAGTACTTC	CASSVGLAGTTGETQYF
NA	TRBV7-8	NA	13	TRBJ1-4	TGTGCCAGCAGCCTGAACAGGAATGAAAAACTGTTTTTT	CASSLNRNEKLFF
TRBD1	TRBV27	once	14	TRBJ1-2	TGTGCCAGCAGTAGATTACAGGGGATCTATGGCTACACCTTC	CASSRLQGIYGYTF
NA	TRBV28	NA	12	TRBJ2-7	TGTGCCAGCACAGACTCGACCTACGAGCAGTACTTC	CASTDSTYEQYF
NA	TRBV4-2	NA	13	TRBJ2-7	TGTGCCAGCAGCCAAGACCTTAGTGTAAAGCAGTACTTC	CASSQDLSVKQYF
NA	TRBV19	NA	14	TRBJ2-3	TGTGCCAGTAGTACAGGGGTAGGGACAGATACGCAGTATTTT	CASSTGVGTDTQYF
TRBD2	TRBV5-1	NA	14	TRBJ2-7	TGCGCCAGCAGCTTGGAACTAGCGGGAAGCGAGCAGTACTTC	CASSLELAGSEQYF
TRBD2	TRBV9	NA	14	TRBJ2-1	TGTGCCAGCAGCGACCCGGGACTAGTAAATGAGCAGTTCTTC	CASSDPGLVNEQFF
NA	TRBV27	NA	14	TRBJ2-2	TGTGCCAGCAGGCCGGGAGTAATCACCGGGGAGCTGTTTTTT	CASRPGVITGELFF
TRBD1	TRBV6-2/TRBV6-3	NA	15	TRBJ1-2	TGTGCCAGCAGCCCCAGACAGGGGCCTGGATATGGCTACACCTTC	CASSPRQGPGYGYTF
NA	TRBV28	NA	12	TRBJ2-1	TGTGCCAGCAGTGGCGGATACAATGAGCAGTTCTTC	CASSGGYNEQFF
TRBD2	TRBV14	once	20	TRBJ2-1	TGTGCCAGCAGCCATTCCCTAAGGACTAGCGGGGCAAGCTCCTACAATGAGCAGTTCTTC	CASSHSLRTSGASSYNEQFF
NA	TRBV5-1	NA	14	TRBJ2-5	TGCGCCAGCAGCGGAATGACAGGGAGGGAGACCCAGTACTTC	CASSGMTGRETQYF
TRBD1	TRBV4-3	NA	16	TRBJ1-6	TGCGCCAGCAGCCAAGCACCGGGACAGGGAAATTCACCCCTCCACTTT	CASSQAPGQGNSPLHF
NA	TRBV28	NA	13	TRBJ1-4	TGTGCCAGCGCAGGGCACGATAATGAAAAACTGTTTTTT	CASAGHDNEKLFF
NA	TRBV27	NA	13	TRBJ1-2	TGTGCCAGCAGTCTCACAGGGCTGAGCGGCTACACCTTC	CASSLTGLSGYTF
NA	TRBV30	once	11	TRBJ1-3	TGTGCCTGGAGTGCTGGGGCAGGGGTGTATTTT	CAWSAGAGVYF
TRBD1	TRBV6-5	NA	15	TRBJ1-5	TGTGCCAGCAGTCAGATTGGACAGGGCAATCAGCCCCAGCATTTT	CASSQIGQGNQPQHF
TRBD2	TRBV7-2	NA	15	TRBJ2-7	TGTGCCAGCAGCTTAGAATTTAGCGGGGGCTACGAGCAGTACTTC	CASSLEFSGGYEQYF
NA	TRBV9	NA	15	TRBJ2-3	TGTGCCAGCAGCGTAACGCGGTTAAGCACAGATACGCAGTATTTT	CASSVTRLSTDTQYF
NA	TRBV7-9	few	15	TRBJ2-7	TGTGCCAGCAGCTTTAACAGTGGTCCCCTGAGTGAGCAGTACTTC	CASSFNSGPLSEQYF
NA	TRBV6-5	few	15	TRBJ2-7	TGTGCCAGCAGTTACTCGGTCCGGGAATCCTACGAGCAGTACTTC	CASSYSVRESYEQYF
NA	TRBV4-1	NA	13	TRBJ2-7	TGCGCCAGCAGCCAAGTGCGGGGTGTCGAGCAGTACTTC	CASSQVRGVEQYF
NA	TRBV24-1	NA	15	TRBJ2-3	TGTGCCACCAGTGATGTAGCAGGGAGCACAGATACGCAGTATTTT	CATSDVAGSTDTQYF
TRBD1	TRBV7-2	NA	17	TRBJ2-5	TGTGCCAGCAGCTTAGTCCCCGACAGGGGGCGCCCCAAGACCCAGTACTTC	CASSLVPDRGRPKTQYF
TRBD2	TRBV6-5	NA	16	TRBJ2-1	TGTGCCAGCAGTTACGGGCGGGGGGGCCTCTACAATGAGCAGTTCTTC	CASSYGRGGLYNEQFF
NA	TRBV27	once	15	TRBJ2-3	TGTGCCAGCAGTTTATCGGCCTTGAGCACAGATACGCAGTATTTT	CASSLSALSTDTQYF
NA	TRBV9	NA	15	TRBJ2-3	TGTGCCAGCAGCGTAGGAGGGTCTAGCACAGATACGCAGTATTTT	CASSVGGSSTDTQYF
TRBD1	TRBV5-1	NA	16	TRBJ1-5	TGCGCCAGCAGCCCATCGGACAGGGAGGTCAGGCAGCCCCAGCATTTT	CASSPSDREVRQPQHF
NA	TRBV18	NA	13	TRBJ2-5	TGTGCCAGCTCACCGAACAGTGGGGAGACCCAGTACTTC	CASSPNSGETQYF
TRBD1	TRBV9	NA	14	TRBJ2-7	TGTGCCAGCAGACCCGGGACAGGGGTGGGCGAGCAGTACTTC	CASRPGTGVGEQYF
NA	TRBV3-1/TRBV3-2	NA	14	TRBJ2-5	TGTGCCAGCAGCCAGAGGGGGTACCAAGAGACCCAGTACTTC	CASSQRGYQETQYF
NA	TRBV3-1/TRBV3-2	NA	14	TRBJ2-5	TGTGCCAGCAGCCGACACGGGAGCCAAGAGACCCAGTACTTC	CASSRHGSQETQYF
NA	TRBV4-3	few	16	TRBJ1-4	TGCGCCAGCAGCCAAGATCGGCAGGGGCCTAATGAAAAACTGTTTTTT	CASSQDRQGPNEKLFF
NA	TRBV29-1	NA	12	TRBJ1-2	TGCAGCGTTGCTACAGGGAGCTATGGCTACACCTTC	CSVATGSYGYTF
TRBD2	TRBV30	NA	15	TRBJ2-3	TGTGCCTGGAGTCCCGGGACTAGCGGGGGTTATACGCAGTATTTT	CAWSPGTSGGYTQYF
TRBD2	TRBV29-1	NA	15	TRBJ2-1	TGCAGCGCTCCGGGAGGCGGGCGATCCTACAATGAGCAGTTCTTC	CSAPGGGRSYNEQFF
TRBD1	TRBV3-1/TRBV3-2	NA	14	TRBJ2-2	TGTGCCAGCGGGGGACAGTCGAACACCGGGGAGCTGTTTTTT	CASGGQSNTGELFF
NA	TRBV19	NA	15	TRBJ1-5	TGTGCCAGTACCGACTATAGAAATAGCAATCAGCCCCAGCATTTT	CASTDYRNSNQPQHF
NA	TRBV5-4	NA	14	TRBJ2-7	TGTGCCAGCAGCTTGGGAGGCTTCGCCTACGAGCAGTACTTC	CASSLGGFAYEQYF
NA	TRBV6-2/TRBV6-3	NA	14	TRBJ1-1	TGTGCCAGCAGTTACGGGGCGGTTTCCGCTGAAGCTTTCTTT	CASSYGAVSAEAFF
NA	TRBV5-1	NA	14	TRBJ2-7	TGCGCCAGCAGCTTACAGGGTTTTGGGTACGAGCAGTACTTC	CASSLQGFGYEQYF
NA	TRBV10-3	NA	15	TRBJ1-2	TGTGCCATCAGTGAGTCCTCAGGGGTTAGCTATGGCTACACCTTC	CAISESSGVSYGYTF
TRBD1	TRBV10-3	NA	15	TRBJ2-7	TGTGCCATCAGTGATGAAGGGGACAGGGGCTACGAGCAGTACTTC	CAISDEGDRGYEQYF
TRBD2	TRBV19	NA	15	TRBJ2-7	TGTGCCAGTAGTATAGCGCTAGCGGGGCCCTACGAGCAGTACTTC	CASSIALAGPYEQYF
NA	TRBV9	NA	15	TRBJ2-7	TGTGCCAGCAGCGTGGGAGGAGACAGTACCTACGAGCAGTACTTC	CASSVGGDSTYEQYF
NA	TRBV4-2	NA	16	TRBJ2-5	TGTGCCAGCAGCCAAGATAACCTGCGAGGGAAAGAGACCCAGTACTTC	CASSQDNLRGKETQYF
NA	TRBV7-2	few	15	TRBJ1-3	TGTGCCAGCAGCTTAGTCCCGAGCTCTGGAAACACCATATATTTT	CASSLVPSSGNTIYF
NA	TRBV7-2	NA	15	TRBJ2-1	TGTGCCAGCAGCTTTTTAGCGGTGTCCTACAATGAGCAGTTCTTC	CASSFLAVSYNEQFF
NA	TRBV6-6	NA	13	TRBJ2-1	TGTGCCAGCACCCTCGGGGGGCACAATGAGCAGTTCTTC	CASTLGGHNEQFF
NA	TRBV7-9	few	13	TRBJ1-1	TGTGCCACCCAGCTTTCAGGGAACACTGAAGCTTTCTTT	CATQLSGNTEAFF